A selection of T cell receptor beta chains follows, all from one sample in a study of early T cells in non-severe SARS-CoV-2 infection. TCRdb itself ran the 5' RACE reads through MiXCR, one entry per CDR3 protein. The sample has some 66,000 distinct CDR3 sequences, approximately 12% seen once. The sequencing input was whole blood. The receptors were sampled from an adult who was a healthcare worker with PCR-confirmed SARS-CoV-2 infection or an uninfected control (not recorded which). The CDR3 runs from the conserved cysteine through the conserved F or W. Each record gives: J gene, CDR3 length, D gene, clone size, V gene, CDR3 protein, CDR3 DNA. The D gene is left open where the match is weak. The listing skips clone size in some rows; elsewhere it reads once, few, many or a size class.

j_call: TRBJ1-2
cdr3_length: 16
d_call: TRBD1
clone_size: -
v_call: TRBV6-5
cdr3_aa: CASSYTLGQGAAGYTF
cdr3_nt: TGTGCCAGCAGTTACACCCTTGGACAGGGGGCAGCTGGCTACACCTTC

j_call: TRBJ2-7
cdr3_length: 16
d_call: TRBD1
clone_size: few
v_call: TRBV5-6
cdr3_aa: CASSPRPGTVSYEQYF
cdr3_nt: TGTGCCAGCAGCCCCCGACCGGGGACAGTCTCCTACGAGCAGTACTTC

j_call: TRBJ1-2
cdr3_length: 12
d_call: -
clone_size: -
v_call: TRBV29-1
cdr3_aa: CSVGRGKDGYTF
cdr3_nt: TGCAGCGTTGGTCGGGGGAAGGATGGCTACACCTTC

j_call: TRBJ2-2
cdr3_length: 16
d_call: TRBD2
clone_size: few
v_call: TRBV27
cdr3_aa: CASSSPSGKITGELFF
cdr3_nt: TGTGCCAGCAGTTCGCCGAGCGGGAAAATCACCGGGGAGCTGTTTTTT

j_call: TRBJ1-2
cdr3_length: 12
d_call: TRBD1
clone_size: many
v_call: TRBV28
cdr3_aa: CASSGTVYGYTF
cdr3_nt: TGTGCCAGCAGTGGGACAGTCTATGGCTACACCTTC

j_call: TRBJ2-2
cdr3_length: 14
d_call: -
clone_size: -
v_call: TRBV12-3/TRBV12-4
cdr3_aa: CASSLPTQTGELFF
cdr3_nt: TGTGCCAGCAGTTTACCCACCCAAACCGGGGAGCTGTTTTTT

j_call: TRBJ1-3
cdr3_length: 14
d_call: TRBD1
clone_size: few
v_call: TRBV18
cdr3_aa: CASSAGTAGNTIYF
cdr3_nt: TGTGCCAGCTCTGCCGGGACAGCTGGAAACACCATATATTTT

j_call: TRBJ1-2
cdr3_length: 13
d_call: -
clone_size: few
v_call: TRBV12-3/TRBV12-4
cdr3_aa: CASSFHQGYGYTF
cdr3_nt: TGTGCCAGCAGTTTTCATCAGGGATATGGCTACACCTTC

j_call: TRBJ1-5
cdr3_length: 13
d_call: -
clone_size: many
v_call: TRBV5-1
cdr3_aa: CASSRDNNQPQHF
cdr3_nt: TGCGCCAGCAGCCGGGACAATAACCAGCCCCAGCATTTT

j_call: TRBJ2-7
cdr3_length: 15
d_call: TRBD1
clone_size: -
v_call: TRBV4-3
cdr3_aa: CASSQDRGQLYEQYF
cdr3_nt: TGCGCCAGCAGCCAGGACAGGGGGCAACTCTACGAGCAGTACTTC

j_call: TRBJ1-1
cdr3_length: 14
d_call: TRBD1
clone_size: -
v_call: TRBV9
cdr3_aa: CASSGNRGPTEAFF
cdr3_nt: TGTGCCAGCAGCGGAAACAGGGGGCCCACTGAAGCTTTCTTT

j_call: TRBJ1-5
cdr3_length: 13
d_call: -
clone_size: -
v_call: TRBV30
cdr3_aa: CAWSRGGDQPQHF
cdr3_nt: TGTGCCTGGAGCCGGGGTGGGGATCAGCCCCAGCATTTT

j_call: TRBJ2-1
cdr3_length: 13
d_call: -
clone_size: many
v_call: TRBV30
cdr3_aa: CAWSGGSLNEQFF
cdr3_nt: TGTGCCTGGAGTGGGGGTAGCCTCAATGAGCAGTTCTTC

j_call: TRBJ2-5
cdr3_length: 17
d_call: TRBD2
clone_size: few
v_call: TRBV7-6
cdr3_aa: CASSPTPLAGGLGTQYF
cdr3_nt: TGTGCCAGCAGCCCCACCCCACTAGCGGGGGGGCTAGGGACCCAGTACTTC

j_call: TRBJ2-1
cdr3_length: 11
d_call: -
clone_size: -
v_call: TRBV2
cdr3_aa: CASSARTEQFF
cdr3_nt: TGTGCCAGCAGTGCTCGGACTGAGCAGTTCTTC

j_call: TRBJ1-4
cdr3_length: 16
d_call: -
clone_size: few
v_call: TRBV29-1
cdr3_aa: CSVEDPEGATNEKLFF
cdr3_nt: TGCAGCGTTGAAGACCCGGAAGGGGCAACTAATGAAAAACTGTTTTTT

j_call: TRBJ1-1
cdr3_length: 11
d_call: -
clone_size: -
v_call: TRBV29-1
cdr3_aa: CSGIMNTEAFF
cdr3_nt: TGCAGCGGTATCATGAACACTGAAGCTTTCTTT

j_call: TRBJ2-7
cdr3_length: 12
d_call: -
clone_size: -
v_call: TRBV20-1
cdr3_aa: CSASRPEYEQYF
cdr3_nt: TGCAGTGCTAGCCGCCCGGAGTACGAGCAGTACTTC